The present TCR beta chain was sequenced within a study of Ad26.COV2.S vaccination and SARS-CoV-2 variants. Whole-study results and caveats: Reportedly, spike-specific CD8+ and CD4+ T cell responses achieved substantial breadth once vaccination had taken place.

The CDR3 has 11 amino acids. V gave up 7 bases and J gave up 8 bases, with 9 bases separating them. Germline CDR1 WSHSY, CDR2 SAAADI. Only in-frame clones appear in the TCRdb table, and some are missing; sequencing was by immunoSEQ multiplex PCR. The sample includes 250,000 to 300,000 clones, around 87% of them seen just once. In this sample, this clone turned up once. Its antigen is undetermined. As to treatment: over 15 received Ad26.COV2.S at low or high dose, single or two shots; about 5 received placebo; per-sample allocation not given. Following the first vaccine or placebo injection, samples were taken on day 63. The donor's status was that of an adult aged 18-55 years in Boston.

V gene TRBV10-2 combines with J gene TRBJ2-1; tentatively, D is TRBD1 (5 bases). The receptor was isolated from a person aged 18-60 years who received the Ad26.COV2.S COVID-19 vaccine or a placebo. The sequenced sample was peripheral blood, obtained in a trial of Ad26.COV2.S vaccine versus placebo. CDR3 in DNA: TGCGCCAGCACCGAAGGGGATGAGCAGTTCTTC. The encoded protein is CASTEGDEQFF.